The rows below give T cell receptor beta chains drawn from one sample of a study of shared clonotypes between healthy human individuals. Generated by immunoSEQ multiplex PCR, the TCRdb table keeps only in-frame clones and is missing some. This table has over a million clones, around 78% appearing once. Sequencing was performed on memory CD4+ T cells from PBMCs. The receptors originated from a man younger than 30 in good health. Some clones in this sample may be carry-over from other donors' samples. Both conserved end residues are part of each CDR3. A D gene is named only where the DNA matches it firmly. Some rows mark clone size as missing; the rest say once, few, many or name a class of expanded clone.

TRBJ2-1 - - TRBV7-3 CASSFQPSNPQFF TGTGCCAGCAGCTTCCAACCTAGCAACCCTCAGTTCTTC
TRBJ2-2 TRBD2 - TRBV19 CASSILGLAEGTGELFF TGTGCCAGTAGTATACTAGGACTAGCGGAGGGGACCGGGGAGCTGTTTTTT
TRBJ2-7 - few TRBV5-1 CASSLSGFTYEQYF TGCGCCAGCAGCTTGTCAGGGTTCACCTACGAGCAGTACTTC
TRBJ2-1 TRBD2 once TRBV27 CASPITRSGRRDYPSRDEQFF TGTGCCAGCCCGATCACGAGGAGCGGGAGGCGCGATTACCCAAGCCGCGATGAGCAGTTCTTC
TRBJ1-1 - - TRBV5-1 CASSWEDGRVGTEAFF TGCGCCAGCAGCTGGGAGGACGGACGGGTGGGGACTGAAGCTTTCTTT
TRBJ1-1 - - TRBV28 CASSFSRTAVNTEAFF TGTGCCAGCAGTTTTAGTAGGACAGCAGTGAACACTGAAGCTTTCTTT
TRBJ2-2 - - TRBV28 CASSPLGGGRATGELFF TGTGCCAGCAGCCCATTAGGGGGAGGGCGAGCAACCGGGGAGCTGTTTTTT
TRBJ1-5 - - TRBV2 CASSEEIGKPQHF TGTGCCAGCAGTGAAGAGATAGGAAAGCCCCAGCATTTT
TRBJ1-2 - - TRBV7-2 CASSLAPILLPPGANYGYTF TGTGCCAGCAGCTTAGCCCCGATTTTGCTACCGCCAGGGGCTAACTATGGCTACACCTTC
TRBJ1-1 - - TRBV5-1 CASNALGGLNTEAFF TGCGCCAGCAACGCCCTGGGAGGGCTGAACACTGAAGCTTTCTTT
TRBJ1-4 - - TRBV2 CASRGTLEKLFF TGTGCCAGTCGGGGGACCTTGGAAAAACTGTTTTTT
TRBJ1-5 - - TRBV30 CAWSVTLNQPQHF TGTGCCTGGAGTGTAACCCTAAATCAGCCCCAGCATTTT
TRBJ2-5 - - TRBV5-1 CASSFGMVLNQETQYF TGCGCCAGCAGCTTCGGTATGGTGTTGAACCAAGAGACCCAGTACTTC
TRBJ2-1 TRBD2 - TRBV6-1 CASSAASGSSYNEQFF TGTGCCAGCAGTGCAGCTAGCGGGAGCTCCTACAATGAGCAGTTCTTC
TRBJ1-6 TRBD1 - TRBV4-1 CASSQDGDRGNSPLHF TGCGCCAGCAGCCAAGATGGGGACAGGGGCAATTCACCCCTCCACTTT
TRBJ1-2 - - TRBV7-2 CASRLQTGNYGYTF TGTGCCAGCAGACTACAAACAGGGAACTATGGCTACACCTTC
TRBJ1-4 - - TRBV5-1 CASSQGTMGGFNEKLFF TGCGCCAGCAGCCAAGGAACCATGGGGGGGTTTAATGAAAAACTGTTTTTT
TRBJ2-2 - - TRBV2 CASNSQNTGELFF TGTGCCAGCAACAGCCAGAACACCGGGGAGCTGTTTTTT
TRBJ2-2 - - TRBV28 CASTAGVFRELFF TGTGCCAGCACGGCAGGGGTATTTCGGGAGCTGTTTTTT
TRBJ2-2 - - TRBV9 CASSRTTPPGELFF TGTGCCAGCAGCCGGACTACCCCCCCCGGGGAGCTGTTTTTT
TRBJ2-3 - - TRBV4-2 CASSHPLTDTQYF TGTGCCAGCAGCCATCCACTGACAGATACGCAGTATTTT
TRBJ1-5 - - TRBV5-4 CASSLDSQPQHF TGTGCCAGCAGCTTGGATAGCCAGCCCCAGCATTTT
TRBJ2-1 - - TRBV7-3 CASSLASGVQFF TGTGCCAGCAGCTTAGCGTCGGGCGTCCAGTTCTTC
TRBJ2-1 TRBD1 - TRBV6-1 CASSESGRQGQFF TGTGCCAGCAGTGAATCTGGCCGACAGGGGCAGTTCTTC
TRBJ2-7 - - TRBV4-1 CASSQVPRVAYEQYF TGCGCCAGCAGCCAAGTCCCCCGAGTAGCCTACGAGCAGTACTTC
TRBJ2-3 TRBD2 - TRBV29-1 CSVLGGLAGPDTQYF TGCAGCGTTCTTGGGGGACTAGCGGGTCCAGATACGCAGTATTTT
TRBJ2-7 - - TRBV4-1 CASSRKFGTYEQYF TGCGCCAGCAGCCGCAAATTCGGAACCTACGAGCAGTACTTC
TRBJ2-2 - - TRBV5-5 CANSPSSTNTGELFF TGTGCCAACTCCCCCTCTAGCACCAACACCGGGGAGCTGTTTTTT
TRBJ1-6 TRBD1 - TRBV30 CAWRRQGQNNSPLHF TGTGCCTGGAGGAGACAGGGGCAGAATAATTCACCCCTCCACTTT
TRBJ2-3 TRBD2 - TRBV5-5 CASSSGAGLGPDTQYF TGTGCCAGCAGCTCCGGTGCAGGACTAGGCCCAGATACGCAGTATTTT
TRBJ1-5 - many TRBV18 CASSPNQGSNQPQHF TGTGCCAGCTCACCAAACCAGGGGTCCAATCAGCCCCAGCATTTT
TRBJ2-7 TRBD2 - TRBV7-2 CASSLASGSSYEQYF TGTGCCAGCAGCCTGGCTAGCGGAAGCTCCTACGAGCAGTACTTC
TRBJ2-3 - - TRBV27 CASSFQGSTDTQYF TGTGCCAGCAGTTTTCAGGGTAGCACAGATACGCAGTATTTT
TRBJ2-2 TRBD1 - TRBV5-1 CASSLIGTGGNGELFF TGCGCCAGCAGCTTGATCGGGACAGGGGGTAACGGGGAGCTGTTTTTT
TRBJ2-4 TRBD1 - TRBV5-1 CASSSPGQGIGKNIQYF TGCGCCAGCAGCTCCCCGGGACAGGGTATCGGCAAAAACATTCAGTACTTC
TRBJ1-2 - once TRBV7-9 CASSLGSGASYGYTF TGTGCCAGCAGCTTAGGTTCCGGGGCCTCATATGGCTACACCTTC
TRBJ1-2 - few TRBV2 CASSDSGNYGYTF TGTGCCAGCAGTGATTCGGGCAACTATGGCTACACCTTC
TRBJ1-1 - - TRBV19 CASNLRVNTEAFF TGTGCCAGTAACCTCAGGGTGAACACTGAAGCTTTCTTT
TRBJ1-4 - - TRBV4-2 CASRSRRSTNEKLFF TGTGCCAGCAGATCTAGACGGTCAACTAATGAAAAACTGTTTTTT
TRBJ1-3 - many TRBV29-1 CSVQGNSGNTIYF TGCAGCGTGCAGGGCAACTCTGGAAACACCATATATTTT
TRBJ1-3 - once TRBV6-5 CASRPRQVSGNTIYF TGTGCCAGCAGACCGCGACAAGTCTCTGGAAACACCATATATTTT
TRBJ2-5 TRBD1 once TRBV9 CASSVQGGDETQYF TGTGCCAGCAGCGTCCAAGGGGGCGATGAGACCCAGTACTTC
TRBJ2-7 TRBD1 - TRBV19 CASSRQGASHEQYF TGTGCCAGTAGTCGACAGGGGGCCTCCCACGAGCAGTACTTC
TRBJ2-7 - - TRBV18 CASSENSGSSYEQYF TGTGCCAGCTCGGAAAATAGCGGCAGCTCCTACGAGCAGTACTTC
TRBJ1-5 TRBD1 once TRBV30 CAWSVQGAGQPQHF TGTGCCTGGAGTGTACAGGGGGCTGGGCAGCCCCAGCATTTT
TRBJ2-1 TRBD1 few TRBV6-1 CASSWTGGSNEQFF TGTGCCAGCAGTTGGACAGGGGGGTCCAATGAGCAGTTCTTC
TRBJ2-7 TRBD1 - TRBV18 CASSLQTGTASYEQYF TGTGCCAGCTCACTCCAGACCGGGACAGCTTCCTACGAGCAGTACTTC
TRBJ1-1 - - TRBV5-6 CASSLGHPTEAFF TGTGCCAGCAGCTTGGGTCATCCCACTGAAGCTTTCTTT
TRBJ2-7 TRBD1 - TRBV28 CASSLSATGDEQYF TGTGCCAGCAGTTTGAGCGCAACAGGGGACGAGCAGTACTTC
TRBJ1-5 - - TRBV18 CASSPQGGSNQPQHF TGTGCCAGCTCACCCCAGGGCGGCAGCAATCAGCCCCAGCATTTT
TRBJ2-5 TRBD2 - TRBV6-7 CASSYSPGGYETQYF TGTGCCAGCAGTTACTCCCCGGGGGGGTACGAGACCCAGTACTTC
TRBJ2-2 - - TRBV5-1 CASSLQGSRTGELFF TGCGCCAGCAGCTTGCAGGGATCGAGGACCGGGGAGCTGTTTTTT
TRBJ1-5 - - TRBV19 CASSIGGGRGQPQHF TGTGCCAGTAGTATAGGAGGGGGACGGGGTCAGCCCCAGCATTTT
TRBJ1-1 TRBD1 - TRBV28 CASSSLGQGRYTEAFF TGTGCCAGCAGTTCCCTCGGACAGGGTCGGTACACTGAAGCTTTCTTT
TRBJ2-7 TRBD2 - TRBV27 CASSPGLAGGPYEQYF TGTGCCAGCAGTCCCGGACTAGCGGGAGGGCCATACGAGCAGTACTTC